This is a list of T cell receptor beta chains from one sample in a study of vaccination effects on CD4 cells after COVID-19. Clones were sequenced by immunoSEQ multiplex PCR, and TCRdb holds only the in-frame ones, with some missing. This table holds tens of thousands of clones, roughly four fifths found once. Their specific antigens are unknown. Sequences were derived from CD4+ T cells from PBMCs cultured without peptide, sampled after COVID-19 vaccination. These receptors were obtained from a human donor who received a COVID-19 vaccine. Both conserved end residues are part of each CDR3. Clone size, where shown, is once, few, many, or a class for clones that have expanded.

clone_size v_call cdr3_length cdr3_aa
NA TRBV6-5 14 CAAGDRSYNSPLHF
NA TRBV19 16 CASSVDIRPSYNEQFF
few TRBV4-1 15 CASSRTPGYGQPQHF
NA TRBV6-5 13 CASSYARGYGYTF
NA TRBV3-1/TRBV3-2 15 CASSQVPRGTGELFF
NA TRBV30 14 CAWSVQITGTRYTF
NA TRBV6-5 15 CASRPGGNSNQPQHF
NA TRBV19 19 CASRGFVRTGGLVNQPQHF
NA TRBV12-3/TRBV12-4 12 CASSSNTGELFF
NA TRBV11-3 15 CASSETPYSYNEQFF
NA TRBV4-2 13 CASSSSRDTEAFF
few TRBV2 15 CASSEGIISGNTIYF